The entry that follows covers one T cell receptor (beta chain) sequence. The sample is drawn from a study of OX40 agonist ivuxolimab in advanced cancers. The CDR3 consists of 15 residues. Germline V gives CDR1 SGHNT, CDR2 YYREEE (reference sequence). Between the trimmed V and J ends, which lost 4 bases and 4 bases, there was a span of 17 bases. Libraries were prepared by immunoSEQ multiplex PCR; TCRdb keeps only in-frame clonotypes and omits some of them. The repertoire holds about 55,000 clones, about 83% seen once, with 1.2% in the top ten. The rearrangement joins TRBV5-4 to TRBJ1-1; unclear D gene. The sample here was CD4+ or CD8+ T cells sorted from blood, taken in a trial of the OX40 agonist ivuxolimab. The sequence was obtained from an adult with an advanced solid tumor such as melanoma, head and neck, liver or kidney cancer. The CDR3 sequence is CASSPEPGLGTEAFF. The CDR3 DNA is TGTGCCAGCAGCCCGGAACCGGGGTTGGGCACTGAAGCTTTCTTT.